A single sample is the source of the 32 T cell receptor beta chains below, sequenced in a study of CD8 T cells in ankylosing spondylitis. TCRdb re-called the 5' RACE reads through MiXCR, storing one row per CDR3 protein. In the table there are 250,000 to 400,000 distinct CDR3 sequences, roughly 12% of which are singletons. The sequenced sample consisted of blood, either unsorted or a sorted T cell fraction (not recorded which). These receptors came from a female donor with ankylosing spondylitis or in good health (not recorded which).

The CDR3 DNA sequence: TGCGCCAGCAGCCAAGATTATCGGGTTTGCTACGAGCAGTACTTC. Amino acid sequence: CASSQDYRVCYEQYF. The chain recombines TRBV4-3 with TRBJ2-7; D gene unclear. Between the trimmed V and J ends, which lost 0 bases and 3 bases, there was a span of 12 bases. The CDR3 runs to 15 residues. The V gene's germline CDR1 is LGHNA and CDR2 YSLEER.

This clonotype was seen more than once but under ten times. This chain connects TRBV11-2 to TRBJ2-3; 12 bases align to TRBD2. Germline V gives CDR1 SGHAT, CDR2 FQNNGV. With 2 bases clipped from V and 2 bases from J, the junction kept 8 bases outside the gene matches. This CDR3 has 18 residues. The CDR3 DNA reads TGTGCCAGCAGCTTAAGGCCTAGCGGGGGGGCGTTCACAGATACGCAGTATTTT. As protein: CASSLRPSGGAFTDTQYF.

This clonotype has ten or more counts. The CDR3 DNA follows: TGCGCCAGCAGCTCTAACCCGAAAGATTCACCCCTCCACTTT. This sequence encodes CASSSNPKDSPLHF. The chain carries TRBV5-1 and TRBJ1-6; D remains ambiguous. The CDR3 loop spans 14 amino acids. V dropped 3 bases and J dropped 8 bases, with 12 bases sitting between them. Germline V gene sequence: CDR1 SGHRS, CDR2 YFSETQ.

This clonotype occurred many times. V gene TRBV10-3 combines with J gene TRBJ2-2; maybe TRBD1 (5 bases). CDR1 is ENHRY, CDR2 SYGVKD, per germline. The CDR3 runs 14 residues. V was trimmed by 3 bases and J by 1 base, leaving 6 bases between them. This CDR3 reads CAISDRENTGELFF. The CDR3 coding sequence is TGTGCCATCAGTGACAGGGAGAACACCGGGGAGCTGTTTTTT.

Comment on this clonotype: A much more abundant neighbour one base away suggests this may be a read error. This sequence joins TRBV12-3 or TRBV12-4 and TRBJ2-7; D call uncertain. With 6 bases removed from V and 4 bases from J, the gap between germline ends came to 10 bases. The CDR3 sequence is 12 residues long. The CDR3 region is CASSSSRYEQYF. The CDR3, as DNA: TGTGCCAGCAGCTCTTCTCGTTACGAGCAGTACTTC.

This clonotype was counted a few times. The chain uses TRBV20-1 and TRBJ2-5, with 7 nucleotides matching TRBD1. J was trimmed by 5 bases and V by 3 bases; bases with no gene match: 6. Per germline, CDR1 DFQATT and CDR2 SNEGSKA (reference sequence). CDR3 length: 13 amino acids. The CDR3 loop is CSASNRGEETQYF. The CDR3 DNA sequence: TGCAGTGCTAGCAACAGGGGAGAGGAGACCCAGTACTTC.

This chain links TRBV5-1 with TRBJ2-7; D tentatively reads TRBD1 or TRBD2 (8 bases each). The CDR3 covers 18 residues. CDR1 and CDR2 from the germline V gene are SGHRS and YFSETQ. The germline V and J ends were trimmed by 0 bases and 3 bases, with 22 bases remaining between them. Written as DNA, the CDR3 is TGCGCCAGCAGCTTGGGCCCGGGGGGGACAGGCGTTGTCTACGAGCAGTACTTC. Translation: CASSLGPGGTGVVYEQYF.

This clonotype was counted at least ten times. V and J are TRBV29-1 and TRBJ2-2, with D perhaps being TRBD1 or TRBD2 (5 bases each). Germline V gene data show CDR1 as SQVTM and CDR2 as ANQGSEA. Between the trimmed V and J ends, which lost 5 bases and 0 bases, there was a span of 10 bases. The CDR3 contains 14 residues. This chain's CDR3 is CSVLGVANTGELFF. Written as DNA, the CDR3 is TGCAGCGTTTTGGGGGTCGCGAACACCGGGGAGCTGTTTTTT.

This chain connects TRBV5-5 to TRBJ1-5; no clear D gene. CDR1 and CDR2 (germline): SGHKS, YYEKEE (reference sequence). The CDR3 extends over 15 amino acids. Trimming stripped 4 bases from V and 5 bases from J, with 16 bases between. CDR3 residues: CASSPGLIRHQPQHF. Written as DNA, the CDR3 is TGTGCCAGCAGCCCAGGACTGATTCGGCATCAGCCCCAGCATTTT.

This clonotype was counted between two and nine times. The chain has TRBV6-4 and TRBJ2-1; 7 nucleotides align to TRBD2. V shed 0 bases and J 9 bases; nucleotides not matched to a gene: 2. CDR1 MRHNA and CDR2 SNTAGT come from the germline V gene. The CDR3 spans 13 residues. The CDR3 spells CASSDSSGTEQFF. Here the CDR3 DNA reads TGTGCCAGCAGTGACTCGAGCGGGACTGAGCAGTTCTTC.

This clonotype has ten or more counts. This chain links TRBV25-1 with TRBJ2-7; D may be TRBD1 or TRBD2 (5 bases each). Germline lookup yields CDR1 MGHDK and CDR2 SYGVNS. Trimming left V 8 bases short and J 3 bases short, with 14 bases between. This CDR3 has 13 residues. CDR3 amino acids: CASEGPKYYEQYF. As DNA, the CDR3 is TGTGCCAGCGAGGGGCCGAAATACTACGAGCAGTACTTC.

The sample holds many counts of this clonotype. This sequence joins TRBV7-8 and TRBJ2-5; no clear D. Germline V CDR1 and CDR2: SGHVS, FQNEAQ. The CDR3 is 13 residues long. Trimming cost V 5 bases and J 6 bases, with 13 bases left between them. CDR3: CASSAETLKTQYF. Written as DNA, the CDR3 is TGTGCCAGCAGCGCGGAGACATTGAAGACCCAGTACTTC.

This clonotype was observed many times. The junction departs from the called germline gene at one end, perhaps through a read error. The CDR3 coding sequence is TGTGCCAGCAGCGCGGGGACTAGCAAGTTTCACTTC. It codes for CASSAGTSKFHF. The chain has TRBV7-2 and TRBJ2-7, with 9 bases that match TRBD2. The germline V gene has CDR1 SGHTA and CDR2 FQGNSA. CDR3 length: 12 amino acids.

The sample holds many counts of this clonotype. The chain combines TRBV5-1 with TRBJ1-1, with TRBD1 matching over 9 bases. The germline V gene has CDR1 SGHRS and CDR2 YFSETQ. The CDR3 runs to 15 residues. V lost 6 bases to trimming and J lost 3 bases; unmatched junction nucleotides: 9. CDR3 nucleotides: TGCGCCAGCAAATTAAGGACAGGGGCGGACACTGAAGCTTTCTTT. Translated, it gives CASKLRTGADTEAFF. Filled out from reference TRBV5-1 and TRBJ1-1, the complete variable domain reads KAGVTQTPRYLIKTRGQQVTLSCSPISGHRSVSWYQQTPGQGLQFLFEYFSETQRNKGNFPGRFSGRQFSNSRSEMNVSTLELGDSALYLCASKLRTGADTEAFFGQGTRLTVV.

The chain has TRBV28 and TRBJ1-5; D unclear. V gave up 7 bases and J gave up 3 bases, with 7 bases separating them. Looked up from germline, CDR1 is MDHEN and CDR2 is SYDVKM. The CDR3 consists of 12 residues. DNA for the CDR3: TGTGCCAGCAAGGTGTCCAATCAGCCCCAGCATTTT. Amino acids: CASKVSNQPQHF.

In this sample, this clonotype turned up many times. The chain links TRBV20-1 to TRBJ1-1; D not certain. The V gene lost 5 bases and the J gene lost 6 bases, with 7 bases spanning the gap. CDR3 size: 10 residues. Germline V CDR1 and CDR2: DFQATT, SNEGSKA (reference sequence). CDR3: CSAQVPEAFF. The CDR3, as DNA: TGCAGTGCTCAGGTCCCTGAAGCTTTCTTT.

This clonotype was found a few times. DNA for the CDR3: TGTGCCAGCAGCTTACACGGGAGCAGGGCCTACAATGAGCAGTTCTTC. It translates to CASSLHGSRAYNEQFF. The V gene is TRBV7-9, the J gene TRBJ2-1; possible D gene TRBD2, 6 bases. CDR1 is SEHNR, CDR2 FQNEAQ, per germline (reference sequence). Trimming cost V 2 bases and J 2 bases, with 13 bases left between them. The CDR3 runs to 16 residues.

The CDR3 DNA follows: TGTGCCAGCAGTCTTGGAGGACAGGGAAAGACTGAAGCTTTCTTT. Protein: CASSLGGQGKTEAFF. The rearrangement links TRBV12-3 or TRBV12-4 to TRBJ1-1; 8 nucleotides agree with TRBD1. With V trimmed by 5 bases and J by 5 bases, 10 bases remained unmatched. CDR3 length: 15 amino acids.

In nucleotides, the CDR3 is TGTGCCAGCAGTTACAGCGGGGGGTTTGACGAGCAGTACTTC. It is translated as CASSYSGGFDEQYF. V gene TRBV6-2 or TRBV6-3 combines with J gene TRBJ2-7; 9 bases fit TRBD2. The V gene's germline CDR1 is MNHEY and CDR2 SVGEGT. J lost 5 bases, V lost 2 bases, and 4 bases had no gene match. The CDR3 loop spans 14 amino acids.

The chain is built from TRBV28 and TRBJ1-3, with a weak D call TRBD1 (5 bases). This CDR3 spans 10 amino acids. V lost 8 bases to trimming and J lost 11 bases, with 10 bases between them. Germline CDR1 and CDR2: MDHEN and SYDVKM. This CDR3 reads CASSGGSIYF. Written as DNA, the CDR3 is TGTGCCAGCTCTGGGGGATCCATATATTTT.

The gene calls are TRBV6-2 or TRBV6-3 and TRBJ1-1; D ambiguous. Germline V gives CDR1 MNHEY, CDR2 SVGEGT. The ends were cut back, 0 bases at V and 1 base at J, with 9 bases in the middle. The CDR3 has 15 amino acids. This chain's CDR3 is CASSYSPGRNTEAFF. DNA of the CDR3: TGTGCCAGCAGTTACTCGCCGGGTAGGAACACTGAAGCTTTCTTT.

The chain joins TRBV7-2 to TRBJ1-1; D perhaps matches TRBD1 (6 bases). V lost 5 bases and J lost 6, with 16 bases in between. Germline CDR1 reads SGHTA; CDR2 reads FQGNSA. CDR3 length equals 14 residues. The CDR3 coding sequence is TGTGCCAGCAGCCCCCGACAGGCGACGGCTGAAGCTTTCTTT. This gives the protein CASSPRQATAEAFF.

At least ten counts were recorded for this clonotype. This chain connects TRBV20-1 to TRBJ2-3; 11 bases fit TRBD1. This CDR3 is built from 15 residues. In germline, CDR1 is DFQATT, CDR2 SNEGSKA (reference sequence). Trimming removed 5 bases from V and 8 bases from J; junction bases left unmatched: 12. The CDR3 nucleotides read TGCAGTGCTCTAGGGGGGACAGGGGGTTTGGGTACGCAGTATTTT. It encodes CSALGGTGGLGTQYF.

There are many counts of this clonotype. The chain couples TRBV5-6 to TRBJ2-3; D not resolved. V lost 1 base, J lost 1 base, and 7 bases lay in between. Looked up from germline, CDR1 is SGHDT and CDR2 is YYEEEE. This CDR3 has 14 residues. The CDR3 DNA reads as TGTGCCAGCAGCTTGCGGATCGGCACAGATACGCAGTATTTT. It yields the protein CASSLRIGTDTQYF. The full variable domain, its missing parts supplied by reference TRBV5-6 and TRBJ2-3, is DAGVTQSPTHLIKTRGQQVTLRCSPKSGHDTVSWYQQALGQGPQFIFQYYEEEERQRGNFPDRFSGHQFPNYSSELNVNALLLGDSALYLCASSLRIGTDTQYFGPGTRLTVL.

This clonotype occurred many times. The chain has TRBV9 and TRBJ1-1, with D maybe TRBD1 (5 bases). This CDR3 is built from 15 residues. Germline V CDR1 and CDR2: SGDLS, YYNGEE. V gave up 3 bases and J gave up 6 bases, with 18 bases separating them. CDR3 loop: CASSAHSGAIPEAFF. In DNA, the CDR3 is TGTGCCAGCAGCGCCCACTCCGGGGCGATCCCTGAAGCTTTCTTT.

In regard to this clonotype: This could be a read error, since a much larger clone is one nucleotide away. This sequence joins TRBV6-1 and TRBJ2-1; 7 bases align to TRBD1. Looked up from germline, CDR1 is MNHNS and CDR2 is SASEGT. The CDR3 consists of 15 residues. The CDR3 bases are TGTGCCAGCAGTCAGAGGGACAGCTCCTTCAATGAGCAGTTCTTC. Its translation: CASSQRDSSFNEQFF.

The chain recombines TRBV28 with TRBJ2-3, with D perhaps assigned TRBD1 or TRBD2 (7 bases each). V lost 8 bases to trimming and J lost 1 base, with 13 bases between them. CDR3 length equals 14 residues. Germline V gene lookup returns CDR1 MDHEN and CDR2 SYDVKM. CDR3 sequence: CASAQGGGTDTQYF. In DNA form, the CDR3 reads TGTGCCAGCGCGCAGGGGGGGGGCACAGATACGCAGTATTTT.

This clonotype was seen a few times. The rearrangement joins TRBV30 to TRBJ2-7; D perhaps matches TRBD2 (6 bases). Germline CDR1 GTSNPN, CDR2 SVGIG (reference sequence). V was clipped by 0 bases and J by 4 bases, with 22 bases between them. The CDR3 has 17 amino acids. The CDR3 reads CAWSVQVGGRDMYEQYF. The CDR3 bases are TGTGCCTGGAGTGTACAAGTGGGAGGCAGAGATATGTACGAGCAGTACTTC.

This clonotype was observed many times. The CDR3 nucleotides are TGTGCCACCAGCAGAGGTTTAACAGGGCTGGATCGCACTGAAGCTTTCTTT. Amino acid sequence: CATSRGLTGLDRTEAFF. The rearrangement joins TRBV15 to TRBJ1-1, with a possible D match to TRBD1 (6 bases). In germline, CDR1 is LNHNV, CDR2 YYDKDF (reference sequence). Trimming shortened V by 1 base and J by 4 bases, and 19 bases separated the two germline ends. The CDR3 is made up of 17 amino acids.

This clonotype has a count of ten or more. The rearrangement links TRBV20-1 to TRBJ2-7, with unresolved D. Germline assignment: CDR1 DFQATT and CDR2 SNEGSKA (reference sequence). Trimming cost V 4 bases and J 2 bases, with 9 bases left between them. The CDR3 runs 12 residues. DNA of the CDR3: TGCAGTGCTACTGGAAGAACCTACGAGCAGTACTTC. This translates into CSATGRTYEQYF.

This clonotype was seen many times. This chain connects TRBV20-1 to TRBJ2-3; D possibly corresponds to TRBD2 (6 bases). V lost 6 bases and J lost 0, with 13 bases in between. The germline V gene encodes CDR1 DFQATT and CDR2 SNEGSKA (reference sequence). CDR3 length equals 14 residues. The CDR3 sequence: CSAHPGGSTDTQYF. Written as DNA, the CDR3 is TGCAGTGCCCACCCCGGGGGAAGCACAGATACGCAGTATTTT.

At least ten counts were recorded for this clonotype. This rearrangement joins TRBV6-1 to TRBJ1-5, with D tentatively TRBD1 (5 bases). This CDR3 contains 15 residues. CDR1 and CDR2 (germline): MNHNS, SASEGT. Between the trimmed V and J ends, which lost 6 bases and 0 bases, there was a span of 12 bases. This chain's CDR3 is CASSNGGPSNQPQHF. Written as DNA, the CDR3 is TGTGCCAGCAGCAATGGGGGACCTAGCAATCAGCCCCAGCATTTT.